This T cell receptor (beta chain) came from a study of cytomegalovirus exposure and HLA in healthy donors. General study points: Productive status was seen about 90% or about 30% of the time for most TCR beta V segments in an earlier analysis. Most of the CMV-associated TCR beta chains (in a later analysis) appeared to be HLA-restricted.

Primers: 60 Vbeta forward and 13 Jbeta reverse. In the original processing: The authors later counted approximately 80 million unique TCR beta chains, 9 million to 14 million of them shared. Clones were sequenced by immunoSEQ multiplex PCR, and TCRdb holds only the in-frame ones, with some missing. That table supplies the V and J calls and clone size; D and trimming were determined from the DNA. The sample includes roughly 140,000 clones, about four fifths seen only once; the top ten take about 2.4%. Note on this clone: As yet, its antigen is unknown. In the same sample, other DNA sequences code for this CDR3.

Germline V gene sequence: CDR1 MGHRA, CDR2 YSYEKL. The CDR3 extends over 15 amino acids. The junction had 6 bases not matched to a gene; V was cut back by 3 bases and J by 4 bases. The sequence derives from a woman in her late teens or twenties in good health and CMV-seropositive. The sequencing sample was made of PBMCs. This rearrangement joins TRBV4-1 to TRBJ2-7, with TRBD1 identical over 10 bases. CDR3 bases: TGCGCCAGCAGCCAGGGGGACAGGGGCGGGTACGAGCAGTACTTC. It encodes CASSQGDRGGYEQYF.